Below, 25 T cell receptor beta chains from the same sample are listed, as sequenced in a study of T cell responses to AZD1222 COVID-19 vaccine. Libraries were prepared by immunoSEQ multiplex PCR; TCRdb keeps only in-frame clonotypes and omits some of them. The sample has about 83,000 clones; around 90% are singletons. Source: peripheral blood, taken 28 days after the second AZD1222 dose. The receptors come from an adult who received the AZD1222 COVID-19 vaccine.

The rearrangement links TRBV29-1 to TRBJ1-2, with TRBD1 matching over 7 bases. This CDR3 region has 15 residues. Germline lookup yields CDR1 SQVTM and CDR2 ANQGSEA. Trimming removed 2 bases from V and 6 bases from J; junction bases left unmatched: 12. CDR3 in amino acids: CSVEPGGLGSDGYTF. The CDR3 DNA reads as TGCAGCGTTGAACCAGGGGGACTAGGGTCAGATGGCTACACCTTC. Based on the CDR3 plus reference TRBV29-1 and TRBJ1-2, the full variable domain is SAVISQKPSRDICQRGTSLTIQCQVDSQVTMMFWYRQQPGQSLTLIATANQGSEATYESGFVIDKFPISRPNLTFSTLTVSNMSPEDSSIYLCSVEPGGLGSDGYTFGSGTRLTVV.

Here the CDR3 DNA reads TGTGCCAGCAGACGAACAAAACTCGGACAGCCCCAGCATTTT. Translation gives CASRRTKLGQPQHF. V and J are TRBV6-5 and TRBJ1-5; the D is unclear. The V gene's germline CDR1 is MNHEY and CDR2 SVGAGI. The CDR3 totals 14 residues. Trimming pared 6 bases from V and 7 bases from J, leaving 16 bases between.

This clone was seen more than once but under ten times. The chain has TRBV4-2 and TRBJ2-3; 7 bases agree with TRBD2. CDR3 length equals 17 residues. Germline trimming cut 1 base from V and 0 bases from J; bases unmatched to any gene: 7. Germline CDR1 reads LGHNA; CDR2 reads YNFKEQ. The CDR3, as DNA: TGTGCCAGCAGCCAAGCCCCTAGCGGATCTAGCACAGATACGCAGTATTTT. Its protein is CASSQAPSGSSTDTQYF.

The genes are TRBV5-1 and TRBJ2-1; D possibly matches TRBD1 or TRBD2 (6 bases each). The CDR3 is 15 residues long. V gave up 4 bases and J gave up 5 bases, with 16 bases separating them. Per the germline V gene, CDR1 is SGHRS and CDR2 is YFSETQ. As DNA, the CDR3 is TGCGCCAGCAGCCCACTAGTAGGGGGGCACAATGAGCAGTTCTTC. It encodes CASSPLVGGHNEQFF.

The chain employs TRBV7-2 and TRBJ1-6; D call uncertain. This CDR3 contains 15 residues. Trimming took 5 bases from V and 8 from J, leaving 16 bases between them. Germline CDR1 SGHTA, CDR2 FQGNSA. CDR3 DNA: TGTGCCAGCAGCGAGAGCCTCCATGCGGATTCACCCCTCCACTTT. It specifies CASSESLHADSPLHF.

J is TRBJ2-1 and V is TRBV29-1; 7 bases map to TRBD1. The germline gives CDR1 SQVTM, CDR2 ANQGSEA. The CDR3 loop spans 14 amino acids. After removal of 7 bases from V and 5 bases from J, the junction contained 11 bases not matched to a gene. The DNA of the CDR3 is TGCAGCGGGAGACAGGGAAAGGCTAACAATGAGCAGTTCTTC. Translation gives CSGRQGKANNEQFF.

V usage is TRBV18 and J usage is TRBJ2-5; D might be TRBD1 or TRBD2, each matching 5 bases. The CDR3 runs to 21 residues. Germline assignment: CDR1 KGHSH and CDR2 LQKENI. The V gene lost 0 bases and the J gene lost 5 bases, with 31 bases spanning the gap. The CDR3 protein is CASSPPGPRARRRSATETQYF. CDR3 sequence (DNA): TGTGCCAGCTCACCACCGGGACCCCGCGCGCGTCGGAGATCTGCGACGGAGACCCAGTACTTC.

The V gene is TRBV28, the J gene TRBJ2-5; D is undetermined. Trimming cost V 5 bases and J 5 bases, with 9 bases left between them. Germline values: CDR1 MDHEN, CDR2 SYDVKM. The CDR3 covers 12 residues. CDR3 coding DNA: TGTGCCAGCAGTCTCAATTCGGAGACCCAGTACTTC. As protein: CASSLNSETQYF.

J is TRBJ1-2 and V is TRBV7-9; a weak D match, TRBD1 (5 bases). The ends were cut back, 5 bases at V and 2 bases at J, with 15 bases in the middle. CDR1 is SEHNR and CDR2 is FQNEAQ in the germline V gene (reference sequence). The CDR3 sequence is 15 residues long. The CDR3 here is CASSLQGPINYGYTF. The CDR3 DNA sequence: TGTGCCAGCAGCCTGCAGGGCCCAATAAACTATGGCTACACCTTC.

The chain couples TRBV11-3 to TRBJ2-3; TRBD2 is a possible D gene (5 bases). This CDR3 has 14 residues. Germline loops: CDR1 SGHNT, CDR2 YENEEA. Trimming shortened V by 6 bases and J by 8 bases, and 18 bases separated the two germline ends. The CDR3 protein is CASSPAAPAGTQYF. CDR3 nucleotides: TGTGCCAGCAGTCCCGCAGCGCCTGCGGGTACGCAGTATTTT.

The V and J genes are TRBV10-2 and TRBJ2-3; D is ambiguous. Trimming left V 5 bases short and J 6 bases short, with 6 bases between. Germline V gene sequence: CDR1 WSHSY, CDR2 SAAADI. The CDR3 is 11 amino acids. The CDR3 reads CASSHGDTQYF. CDR3 nucleotide sequence: TGCGCCAGCAGTCATGGGGATACGCAGTATTTT.

CDR3 coding DNA: TGCGCCAGCAGCCAGGGACGGGAGGGGAGCACAGATACGCAGTATTTT. It specifies CASSQGREGSTDTQYF. The rearrangement joins TRBV4-1 to TRBJ2-3; 8 positions agree with TRBD2. With 3 bases clipped from V and 0 bases from J, the junction kept 5 bases outside the gene matches. CDR3 length: 16 residues. From germline, CDR1 is MGHRA and CDR2 YSYEKL.

Of note for this clone: At one end the junction does not follow the germline gene, possibly because of a read error. The chain links TRBV2 to TRBJ2-7, with a possible D match to TRBD2 (6 bases). The V gene's germline CDR1 is SNHLY and CDR2 FYNNEI. CDR3 length: 13 residues. The CDR3 loop reads CASREGEAYEQYF. CDR3 DNA sequence: TGTGCCAGCAGAGAAGGGGAGGCCTACGAGCAGTACTTC.

The chain combines TRBV3-1 (or the pseudogene TRBV3-2) with TRBJ2-2; no definite D call. The CDR3 contains 13 residues. The germline CDR1 and CDR2 sequences are LGHDT and YNNKEL (reference sequence). Trimming shortened V by 3 bases and J by 7 bases, and 9 bases separated the two germline ends. The CDR3 loop reads CASSQLGDGELFF. As DNA, the CDR3 is TGTGCCAGCAGCCAGCTGGGCGACGGGGAGCTGTTTTTT.

The chain recombines TRBV2 with TRBJ1-5; D is perhaps TRBD1 (5 bases). In germline, CDR1 is SNHLY, CDR2 FYNNEI. Deletions cut 3 bases from V and 6 bases from J, with 12 bases between. The CDR3 covers 14 residues. The CDR3 DNA reads TGTGCCAGCAGTGATCGGGGCCCACGTCAGCCCCAGCATTTT. Translation gives CASSDRGPRQPQHF.

The chain joins TRBV5-1 to TRBJ2-5; the D is unclear. This CDR3 comprises 15 residues. V was trimmed by 6 bases and J by 2 bases, leaving 17 bases between them. Germline CDR1 and CDR2: SGHRS and YFSETQ. CDR3 amino acids: CASILAPGQQETQYF. Written as DNA, the CDR3 is TGCGCCAGCATACTTGCGCCGGGCCAGCAAGAGACCCAGTACTTC.

The chain recombines TRBV5-6 with TRBJ2-4; 11 bases agree with TRBD2. CDR1 SGHDT and CDR2 YYEEEE come from the germline V gene. The length of the CDR3 is 17 residues. Unmatched junction bases numbered 9, after V lost 4 bases and J lost 3 bases. The CDR3 protein is CASSLPGLADYKNIQYF. In nucleotides, the CDR3 is TGTGCCAGCAGCCTCCCGGGACTAGCGGACTACAAAAACATTCAGTACTTC.

The genes are TRBV12-3 or TRBV12-4 and TRBJ1-3, with D unresolved. The CDR3 sequence is 12 residues long. The ends were cut back, 7 bases at V and 8 bases at J, with 12 bases in the middle. CDR3 sequence (DNA): TGTGCCAGCACTGAAAATGTGGACACCATATATTTT. The encoded protein is CASTENVDTIYF.

There are a few counts of this clone. The CDR3 is CASSLGSRDEQYF. CDR3 nucleotide sequence: TGTGCCAGCAGCTTGGGTAGCAGGGACGAGCAGTACTTC. This chain connects TRBV5-6 to TRBJ2-7, with a possible D match to TRBD1 (5 bases). V dropped 0 bases and J dropped 5 bases, with 9 bases sitting between them. The CDR3 spans 13 residues. From germline, CDR1 is SGHDT and CDR2 YYEEEE.

This chain links TRBV5-6 with TRBJ2-1; 8 bases align to TRBD2. The CDR3 is 16 residues long. J gave up 9 bases and V 3 bases, and 14 bases lay outside the gene matches. CDR1 and CDR2 (germline): SGHDT, YYEEEE. DNA for the CDR3: TGTGCCAGCAGCTCAAGGCTGTCGGGAGGGGGTTTTGAGCAGTTCTTC. It encodes CASSSRLSGGGFEQFF. Combining the CDR3 with reference TRBV5-6 and TRBJ2-1 gives the whole variable domain DAGVTQSPTHLIKTRGQQVTLRCSPKSGHDTVSWYQQALGQGPQFIFQYYEEEERQRGNFPDRFSGHQFPNYSSELNVNALLLGDSALYLCASSSRLSGGGFEQFFGPGTRLTVL.

The chain joins TRBV30 to TRBJ1-5, with D possibly being TRBD1 (5 bases). V lost 3 bases to trimming and J lost 7 bases, with 25 bases between them. CDR3 size: 17 residues. Germline CDR1 is GTSNPN and CDR2 is SVGIG (reference sequence). CDR3 region: CAWSYGGGISWGQPQHF. CDR3 in DNA: TGTGCCTGGAGCTACGGGGGGGGAATTTCGTGGGGCCAGCCCCAGCATTTT.

This chain joins TRBV5-4 and TRBJ1-3, with D possibly TRBD1 on 5 matching bases. Germline CDR1 is SGHNT and CDR2 is YYREEE (reference sequence). Trimming removed 4 bases at V and 6 bases at J, with 14 bases between. The CDR3 is 14 amino acids. The CDR3: CASSPGEGSNTIYF. CDR3 sequence (DNA): TGTGCCAGCAGCCCCGGGGAGGGGTCAAACACCATATATTTT.

The V gene is TRBV5-1, the J gene TRBJ1-1; weak D call: TRBD1 (6 bases). The CDR3 totals 16 residues. V lost 1 base, J lost 6 bases, and 19 bases lay in between. Per germline, CDR1 SGHRS and CDR2 YFSETQ. CDR3 in amino acids: CASSLMLRDRKAEAFF. CDR3 sequence (DNA): TGCGCCAGCAGCTTGATGCTCCGAGACAGGAAAGCTGAAGCTTTCTTT.

This sequence joins TRBV6-6 and TRBJ2-2; D is undetermined. V dropped 4 bases and J dropped 3 bases, with 6 bases sitting between them. CDR1 MNHNY and CDR2 SVGAGI come from the germline V gene (reference sequence). The CDR3 contains 13 residues. The CDR3 region has the DNA TGTGCCAGCAGTTTCCAAGACACCGGGGAGCTGTTTTTT. It specifies CASSFQDTGELFF.

The chain is built from TRBV11-2 and TRBJ2-5; D might be TRBD2 (5 bases). This CDR3 comprises 18 residues. The germline V gene encodes CDR1 SGHAT and CDR2 FQNNGV. The V gene lost 3 bases and the J gene lost 5 bases, with 25 bases spanning the gap. CDR3 DNA sequence: TGTGCCAGCAGCTTTGAAACCGAGCCGAGGGCGTATACGGAGACCCAGTACTTC. It specifies CASSFETEPRAYTETQYF.